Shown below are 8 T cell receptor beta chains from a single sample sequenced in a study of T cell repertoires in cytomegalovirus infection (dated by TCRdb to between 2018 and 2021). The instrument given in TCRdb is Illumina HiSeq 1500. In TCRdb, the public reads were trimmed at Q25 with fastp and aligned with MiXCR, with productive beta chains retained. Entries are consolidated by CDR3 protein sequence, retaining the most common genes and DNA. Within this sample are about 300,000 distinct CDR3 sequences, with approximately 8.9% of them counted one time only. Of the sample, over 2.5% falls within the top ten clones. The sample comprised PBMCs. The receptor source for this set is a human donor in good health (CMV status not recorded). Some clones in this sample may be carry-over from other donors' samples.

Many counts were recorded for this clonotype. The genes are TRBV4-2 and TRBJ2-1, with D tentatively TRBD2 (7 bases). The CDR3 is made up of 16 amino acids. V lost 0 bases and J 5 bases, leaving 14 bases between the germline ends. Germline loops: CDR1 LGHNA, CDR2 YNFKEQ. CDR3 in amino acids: CASSQETSGTNNEQFF. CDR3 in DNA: TGTGCCAGCAGCCAAGAAACAAGCGGGACAAACAATGAGCAGTTCTTC.

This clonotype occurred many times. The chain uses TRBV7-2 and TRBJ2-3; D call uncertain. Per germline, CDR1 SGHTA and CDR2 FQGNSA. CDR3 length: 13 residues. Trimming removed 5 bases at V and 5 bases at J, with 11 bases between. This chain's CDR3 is CASSQTWIDTQYF. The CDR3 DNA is TGTGCCAGCAGCCAGACCTGGATAGATACGCAGTATTTT.

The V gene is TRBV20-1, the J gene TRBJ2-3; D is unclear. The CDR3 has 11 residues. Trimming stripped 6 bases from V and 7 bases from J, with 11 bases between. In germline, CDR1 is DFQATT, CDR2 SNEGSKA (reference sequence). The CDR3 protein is CSAPTRYTQYF. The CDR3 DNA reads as TGCAGTGCACCCACGAGATATACGCAGTATTTT.

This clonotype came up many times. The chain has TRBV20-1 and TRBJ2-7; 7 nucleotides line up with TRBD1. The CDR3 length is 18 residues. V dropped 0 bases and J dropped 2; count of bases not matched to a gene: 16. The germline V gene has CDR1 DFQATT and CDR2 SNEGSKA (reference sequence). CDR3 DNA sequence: TGCAGTGCTAGAGATTCCCGCACCCTTTCGGGACAGACCTACGAGCAGTACGTC. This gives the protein CSARDSRTLSGQTYEQYV.

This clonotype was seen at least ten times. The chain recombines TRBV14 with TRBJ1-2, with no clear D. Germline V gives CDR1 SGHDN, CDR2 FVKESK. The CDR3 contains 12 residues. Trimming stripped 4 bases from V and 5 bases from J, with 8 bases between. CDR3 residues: CASSRAGYGYTF. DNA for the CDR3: TGTGCCAGCAGCCGGGCGGGGTATGGCTACACCTTC. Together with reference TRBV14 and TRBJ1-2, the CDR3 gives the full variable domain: EAGVTQFPSHSVIEKGQTVTLRCDPISGHDNLYWYRRVMGKEIKFLLHFVKESKQDESGMPNNRFLAERTGGTYSTLKVQPAELEDSGVYFCASSRAGYGYTFGSGTRLTVV.

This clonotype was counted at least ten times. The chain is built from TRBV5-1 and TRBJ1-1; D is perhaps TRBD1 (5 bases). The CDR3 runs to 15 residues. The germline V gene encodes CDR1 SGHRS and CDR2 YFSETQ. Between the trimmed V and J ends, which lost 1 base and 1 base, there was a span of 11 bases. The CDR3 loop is CASSLYQQGNTEAFF. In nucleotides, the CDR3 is TGCGCCAGCAGCTTGTACCAGCAGGGGAACACTGAAGCTTTCTTT.

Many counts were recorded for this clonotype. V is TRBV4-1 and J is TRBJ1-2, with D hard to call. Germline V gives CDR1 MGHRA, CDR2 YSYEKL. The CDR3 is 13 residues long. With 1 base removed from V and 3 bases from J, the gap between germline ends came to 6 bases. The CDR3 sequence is CASSQGPYYGYTF. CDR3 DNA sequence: TGCGCCAGCAGCCAAGGCCCTTACTATGGCTACACCTTC.

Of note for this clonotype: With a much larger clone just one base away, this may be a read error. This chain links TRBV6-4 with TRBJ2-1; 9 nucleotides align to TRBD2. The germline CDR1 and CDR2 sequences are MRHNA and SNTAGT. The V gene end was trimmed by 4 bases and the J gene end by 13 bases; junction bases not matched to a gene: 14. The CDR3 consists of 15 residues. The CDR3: CASSASGGSSSDQFF. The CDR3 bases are TGTGCCAGCAGTGCGAGCGGGGGGTCGAGTAGTGACCAGTTCTTC.